These 7 T cell receptor beta chains came from one sample sequenced in a study of metastatic and nonmetastatic thyroid tumors. Via MiXCR, TCRdb re-called the PCR reads. Of approximately 25,000 clones in the sample, approximately 22% were seen once. Each patient came to thyroid surgery without any prior treatment (of any kind). Sequencing was done on a sample of blood. All receptors derive from a male donor with papillary thyroid cancer or a benign thyroid nodule (not recorded which). Some clones in this sample may be carry-over from other donors' samples.

The chain combines TRBV6-1 with TRBJ1-2; possibly TRBD1 for D (5 bases). The V gene's germline CDR1 is MNHNS and CDR2 SASEGT. The CDR3 length is 14 residues. DNA of the CDR3: TGTGACTGCAGTGAATCCCGGACATGCTTTTGCTACACCTTC. It encodes CDCSESRTCFCYTF.

This clone was seen many times. The chain employs TRBV4-1 and TRBJ1-2, with D possibly TRBD1 on 6 matching bases. CDR1 and CDR2 (germline): MGHRA, YSYEKL. This CDR3 spans 16 amino acids. The V gene lost 2 bases and the J gene lost 5 bases, with 18 bases spanning the gap. CDR3 nucleotides: TGCGCCAGCAGCCAACTAAGGGCAGGGGTAGGGTATGGCTACACCTTC. It yields the protein CASSQLRAGVGYGYTF.

Many counts were recorded for this clone. V usage is TRBV19 and J usage is TRBJ1-5; D is undetermined. CDR3 length equals 14 residues. Trimming left V 6 bases short and J 6 bases short, with 15 bases between. The V gene's germline CDR1 is LNHDA and CDR2 SQIVND (reference sequence). The DNA of the CDR3 is TGTGCCAGTAGCCCCCGGGGAGCGGGTCAGCCCCAGCATTTT. This codes for CASSPRGAGQPQHF.

The V and J genes are TRBV7-6 and TRBJ2-5; D not certain. The V gene's germline CDR1 is SGHVS and CDR2 FNYEAQ. CDR3 length: 15 residues. Trimming took off 8 bases at V and 9 bases at J, with 25 bases between the two ends. CDR3 DNA sequence: TGTGCCAGCGGCCGAACACACCTTGGAACGGTGGCCCAGTACTTC. Residues: CASGRTHLGTVAQYF.

This clone occurred many times. Other DNA variants within this sample encode the same CDR3. The gene calls are TRBV7-3 and TRBJ2-1, with 8 bases fitting TRBD1. This CDR3 comprises 15 residues. Per germline, CDR1 SGHTA and CDR2 FQGTGA. The trim removed 4 bases at V and 2 bases at J, leaving 4 bases unmatched. DNA for the CDR3: TGTGCCAGCAGCTCCCAGGGGGCGGCCTACAATGAGCAGTTCTTC. Protein product: CASSSQGAAYNEQFF.

This clone has ten or more counts. The chain employs TRBV30 and TRBJ2-5, with 10 bases matching TRBD2. Germline lookup yields CDR1 GTSNPN and CDR2 SVGIG (reference sequence). The length of the CDR3 is 15 residues. V dropped 3 bases and J dropped 1; count of bases not matched to a gene: 5. CDR3 sequence reads: CAWSSLAGPQETQYF. CDR3 DNA: TGTGCCTGGAGCTCACTAGCGGGGCCCCAAGAGACCCAGTACTTC.

This clone has a count of ten or more. The chain has TRBV7-3 and TRBJ2-4; possibly TRBD2 for D (6 bases). The V gene's germline CDR1 is SGHTA and CDR2 FQGTGA. The germline V and J ends were trimmed by 0 bases and 4 bases, with 16 bases remaining between them. The CDR3 has 17 residues. CDR3 in DNA: TGTGCCAGCAGCTTAACGCGGGTGGGGGGAATAAAAAACATTCAGTACTTC. This translates into CASSLTRVGGIKNIQYF.